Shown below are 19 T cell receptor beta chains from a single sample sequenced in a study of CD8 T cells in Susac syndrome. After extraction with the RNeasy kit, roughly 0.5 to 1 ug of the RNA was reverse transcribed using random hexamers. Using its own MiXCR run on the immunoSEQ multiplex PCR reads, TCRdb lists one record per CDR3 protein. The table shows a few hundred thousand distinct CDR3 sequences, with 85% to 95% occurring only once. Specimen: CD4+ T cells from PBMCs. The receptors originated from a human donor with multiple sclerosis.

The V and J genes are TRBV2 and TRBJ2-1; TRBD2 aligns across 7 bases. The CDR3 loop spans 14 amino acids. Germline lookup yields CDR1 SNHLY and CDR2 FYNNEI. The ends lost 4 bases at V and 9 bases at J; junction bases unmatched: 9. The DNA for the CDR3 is TGTGCCAGCAGTGGTAGCGGGTGGGTGGGTGAGCAGTTCTTC. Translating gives CASSGSGWVGEQFF.

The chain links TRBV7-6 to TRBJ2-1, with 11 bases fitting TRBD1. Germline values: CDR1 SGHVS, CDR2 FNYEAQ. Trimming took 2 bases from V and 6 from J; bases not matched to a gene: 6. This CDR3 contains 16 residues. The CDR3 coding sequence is TGTGCCAGCAGCTTATGGGGGACAGGGGGGAGCAATGAGCAGTTCTTC. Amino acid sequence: CASSLWGTGGSNEQFF.

The CDR3 protein is CASSEARDRISEAFF. The CDR3 DNA is TGTGCCAGCAGTGAAGCGCGGGACAGAATATCTGAAGCTTTCTTT. The chain employs TRBV6-1 and TRBJ1-1; 7 positions match TRBD1. CDR1 and CDR2 from the germline V gene are MNHNS and SASEGT. J gave up 6 bases and V 0 bases, and 7 bases lay outside the gene matches. This CDR3 spans 15 amino acids.

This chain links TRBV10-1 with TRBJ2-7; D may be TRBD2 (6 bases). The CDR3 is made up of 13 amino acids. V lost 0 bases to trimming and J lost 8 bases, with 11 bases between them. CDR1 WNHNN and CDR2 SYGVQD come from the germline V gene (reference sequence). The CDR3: CASSESAGGKQYF. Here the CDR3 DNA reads TGCGCCAGCAGTGAGTCAGCGGGCGGAAAGCAGTACTTC.

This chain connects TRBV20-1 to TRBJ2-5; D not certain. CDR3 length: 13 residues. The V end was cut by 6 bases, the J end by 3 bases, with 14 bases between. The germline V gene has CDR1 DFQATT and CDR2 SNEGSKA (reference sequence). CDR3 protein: CSAPPGWKETQYF. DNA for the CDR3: TGCAGTGCCCCCCCGGGTTGGAAAGAGACCCAGTACTTC.

For the CDR3, the DNA is TGCAGTGCTCTCCTGGGCGGGCAGCGAGCTCAGTACTTC. Amino acids: CSALLGGQRAQYF. The rearrangement uses TRBV20-1 and TRBJ2-4, with D perhaps TRBD2 (5 bases). Germline assignment: CDR1 DFQATT and CDR2 SNEGSKA (reference sequence). The CDR3 loop spans 13 amino acids. Trimming removed 5 bases at V and 12 bases at J, with 20 bases between.

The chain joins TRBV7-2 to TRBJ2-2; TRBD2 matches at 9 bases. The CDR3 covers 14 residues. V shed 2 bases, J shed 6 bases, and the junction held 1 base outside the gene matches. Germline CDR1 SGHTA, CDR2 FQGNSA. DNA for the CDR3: TGTGCCAGCAGCTTACTAGCGGGATCCGGGGAGCTGTTTTTT. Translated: CASSLLAGSGELFF.

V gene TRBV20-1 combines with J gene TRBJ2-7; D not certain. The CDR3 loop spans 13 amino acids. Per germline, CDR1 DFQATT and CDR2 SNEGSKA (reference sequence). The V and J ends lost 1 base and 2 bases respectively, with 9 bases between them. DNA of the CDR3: TGCAGTGCTAGAGTCGCAGCAGCCTACGAGCAGTACTTC. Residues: CSARVAAAYEQYF.

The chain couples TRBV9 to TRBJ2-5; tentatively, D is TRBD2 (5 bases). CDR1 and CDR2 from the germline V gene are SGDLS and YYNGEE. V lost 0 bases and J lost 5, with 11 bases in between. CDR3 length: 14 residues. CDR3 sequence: CASSVGTGTETQYF. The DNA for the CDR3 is TGTGCCAGCAGCGTAGGAACGGGAACGGAGACCCAGTACTTC.

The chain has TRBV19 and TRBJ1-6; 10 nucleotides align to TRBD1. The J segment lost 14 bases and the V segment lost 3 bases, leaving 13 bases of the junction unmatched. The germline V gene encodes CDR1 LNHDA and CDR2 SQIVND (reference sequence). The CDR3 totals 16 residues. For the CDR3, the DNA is TGTGCCAGTAGTATTGGCGTTTGGGACAGGGGAAGATCCCTCCACTTT. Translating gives CASSIGVWDRGRSLHF.

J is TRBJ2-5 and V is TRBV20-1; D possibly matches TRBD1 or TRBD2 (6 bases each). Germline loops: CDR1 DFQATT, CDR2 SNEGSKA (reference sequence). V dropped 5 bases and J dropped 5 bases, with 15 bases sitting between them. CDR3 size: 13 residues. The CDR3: CSAGTGGLETQYF. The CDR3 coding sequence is TGCAGTGCTGGGACCGGGGGCCTTGAGACCCAGTACTTC.

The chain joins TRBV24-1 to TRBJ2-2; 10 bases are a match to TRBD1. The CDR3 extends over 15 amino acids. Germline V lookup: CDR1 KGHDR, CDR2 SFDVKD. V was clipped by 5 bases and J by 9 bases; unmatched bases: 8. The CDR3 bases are TGTGCCACCAGTGGTGGACAGGGGGGAATCCGGGAGCTGTTTTTT. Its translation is CATSGGQGGIRELFF.

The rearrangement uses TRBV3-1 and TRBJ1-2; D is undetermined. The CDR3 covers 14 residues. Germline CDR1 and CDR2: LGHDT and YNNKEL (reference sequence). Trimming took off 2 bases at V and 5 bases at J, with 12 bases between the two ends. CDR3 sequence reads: CASSQTRVSYGYTF. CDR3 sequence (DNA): TGTGCCAGCAGCCAAACGCGGGTTTCTTATGGCTACACCTTC.

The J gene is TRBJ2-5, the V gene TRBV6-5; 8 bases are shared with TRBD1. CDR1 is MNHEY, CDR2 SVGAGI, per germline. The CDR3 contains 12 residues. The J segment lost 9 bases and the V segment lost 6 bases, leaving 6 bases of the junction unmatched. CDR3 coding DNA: TGTGCCAGCAGCATGGACAGGGCTTCCCAGTACTTC. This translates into CASSMDRASQYF.

The chain's CDR3 is CASTPPNTDTQYF. The CDR3 DNA is TGTGCCAGCACCCCGCCGAACACAGATACGCAGTATTTT. The V gene is TRBV7-2, the J gene TRBJ2-3, with D unclear. With 7 bases removed from V and 2 bases from J, the gap between germline ends came to 10 bases. The CDR3 has 13 amino acids. CDR1 is SGHTA, CDR2 FQGNSA, per germline.

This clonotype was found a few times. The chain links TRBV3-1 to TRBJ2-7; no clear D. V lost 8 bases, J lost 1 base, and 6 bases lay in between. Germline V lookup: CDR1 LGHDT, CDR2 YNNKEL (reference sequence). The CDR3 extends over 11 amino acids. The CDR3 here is CASSRSYEQYF. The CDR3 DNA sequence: TGTGCCAGCTCTCGTTCCTACGAGCAGTACTTC.

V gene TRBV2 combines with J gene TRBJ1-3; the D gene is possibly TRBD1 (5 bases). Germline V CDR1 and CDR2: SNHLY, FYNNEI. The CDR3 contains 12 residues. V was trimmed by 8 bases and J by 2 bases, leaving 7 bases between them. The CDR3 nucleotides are TGTGCCAGCGGGGGGACTGGAAACACCATATATTTT. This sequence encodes CASGGTGNTIYF.

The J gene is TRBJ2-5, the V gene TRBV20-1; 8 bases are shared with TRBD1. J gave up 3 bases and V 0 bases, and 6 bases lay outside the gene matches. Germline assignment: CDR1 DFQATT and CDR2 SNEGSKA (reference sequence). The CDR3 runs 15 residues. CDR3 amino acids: CSARDLTGGKETQYF. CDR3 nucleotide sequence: TGCAGTGCTAGAGATCTTACAGGGGGGAAAGAGACCCAGTACTTC.

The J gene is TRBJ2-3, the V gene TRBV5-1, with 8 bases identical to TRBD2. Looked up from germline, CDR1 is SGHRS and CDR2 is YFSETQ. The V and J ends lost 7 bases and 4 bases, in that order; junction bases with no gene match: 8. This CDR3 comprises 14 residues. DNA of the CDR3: TGCGCCAGCCGGCCGGGACTAGATGCAGATACGCAGTATTTT. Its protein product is CASRPGLDADTQYF.